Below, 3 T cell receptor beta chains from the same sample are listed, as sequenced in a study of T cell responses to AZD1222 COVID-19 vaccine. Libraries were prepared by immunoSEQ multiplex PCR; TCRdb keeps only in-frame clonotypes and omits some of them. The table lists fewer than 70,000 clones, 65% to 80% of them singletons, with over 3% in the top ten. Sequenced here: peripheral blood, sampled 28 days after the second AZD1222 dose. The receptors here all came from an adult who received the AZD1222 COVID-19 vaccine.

The CDR3 DNA follows: TGTGCCTGCCTAGGGACAGGGGACACACAAGAGACCCAGTACTTC. Translated, it gives CACLGTGDTQETQYF. V and J are TRBV30 and TRBJ2-5, with 10 positions matching TRBD1. The J segment lost 2 bases and the V segment lost 6 bases, leaving 9 bases of the junction unmatched. Germline CDR1 is GTSNPN and CDR2 is SVGIG (reference sequence). This CDR3 contains 15 residues.

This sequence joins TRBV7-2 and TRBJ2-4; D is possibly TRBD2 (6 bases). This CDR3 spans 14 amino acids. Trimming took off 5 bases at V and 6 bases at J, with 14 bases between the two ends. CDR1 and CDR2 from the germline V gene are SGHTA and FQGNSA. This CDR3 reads CASSESGDANIQYF. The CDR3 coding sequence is TGTGCCAGCAGCGAGTCGGGGGATGCAAACATTCAGTACTTC.

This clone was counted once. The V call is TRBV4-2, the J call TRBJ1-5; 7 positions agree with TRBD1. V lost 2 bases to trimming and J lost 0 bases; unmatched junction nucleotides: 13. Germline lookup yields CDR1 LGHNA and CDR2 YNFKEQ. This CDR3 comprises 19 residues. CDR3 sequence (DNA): TGTGCCAGCAGCCAACACCTACCCCGGGACAGATATAGCAATCAGCCCCAGCATTTT. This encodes CASSQHLPRDRYSNQPQHF.